Given below is one T cell receptor (beta chain) in context. The data originate from a study of blood T cell repertoires in COVID-19. Unmatched junction bases numbered 8, after V lost 9 bases and J lost 5 bases. The CDR3 length is 14 residues. CDR1 is KGHDR, CDR2 SFDVKD, per germline. Profiled with immunoSEQ multiplex PCR; TCRdb holds only in-frame clones, not every one. The sample shows some 260,000 clones, roughly 88% of them seen only once. Sequenced material: peripheral blood. The J gene is TRBJ2-5, the V gene TRBV24-1; 10 nucleotides align to TRBD2. The clonotype originates from a woman between 70 and 85 years old with COVID-19, enrolled during active disease. The CDR3 is CATLPSGRGETQYF. The CDR3 DNA reads TGTGCCACCCTACCTAGCGGGAGAGGTGAGACCCAGTACTTC.